These 26 T cell receptor beta chains came from one sample sequenced in a study of shared clonotypes between healthy human individuals. Using immunoSEQ multiplex PCR, the repertoire was profiled, and TCRdb retains in-frame clones only, with some absent. The table includes around 2,000,000 clones, approximately 95% detected once. CD45RO-negative CD8 cells positively selected for CCR7 made up the naive population, which excluded terminally differentiated effector memory CD45RA+ cells. Sample: naive CD8+ T cells sorted from blood. These receptors came from a man younger than 35 in good health.

The V gene is TRBV7-9, the J gene TRBJ1-6, with D maybe TRBD1 (6 bases). The CDR3 covers 15 residues. Trimming removed 1 base at V and 5 bases at J, with 9 bases between. Germline V gene sequence: CDR1 SEHNR, CDR2 FQNEAQ (reference sequence). The CDR3 nucleotides read TGTGCCAGCAGCTTAGGACAGGCCGATAATTCACCCCTCCACTTT. It codes for CASSLGQADNSPLHF.

This clone was recorded once. The chain is built from TRBV7-2 and TRBJ2-1; no clear D. Trimming took off 7 bases at V and 3 bases at J, with 10 bases between the two ends. Germline V gene sequence: CDR1 SGHTA, CDR2 FQGNSA. This CDR3 spans 13 amino acids. The CDR3 here is CASKIPGYNEQFF. The CDR3 DNA reads TGTGCCAGCAAAATTCCAGGCTACAATGAGCAGTTCTTC.

The chain uses TRBV4-1 and TRBJ2-5; D perhaps matches TRBD2 (5 bases). V dropped 2 bases and J dropped 9 bases, with 19 bases sitting between them. The CDR3 runs 15 residues. In germline, CDR1 is MGHRA, CDR2 YSYEKL. CDR3 in amino acids: CASSQLPAALGSQYF. The CDR3 DNA is TGCGCCAGCAGCCAACTACCAGCGGCGTTGGGTTCCCAGTACTTC.

J is TRBJ2-5 and V is TRBV5-1; TRBD1 aligns across 7 bases. CDR1 is SGHRS, CDR2 YFSETQ, per germline. V dropped 4 bases and J dropped 2; count of bases not matched to a gene: 14. CDR3 length equals 17 residues. CDR3 coding DNA: TGCGCCAGCAGCGGGTCTTGGGGACAGAACGATCAAGAGACCCAGTACTTC. Translation: CASSGSWGQNDQETQYF.

The CDR3 region has the DNA TGCAGTGCCCCATACCGGGAGACCCAGTACTTC. This gives the protein CSAPYRETQYF. V usage is TRBV20-1 and J usage is TRBJ2-5; D gene ambiguous. Trimming took 6 bases from V and 5 from J, leaving 10 bases between them. Per germline, CDR1 DFQATT and CDR2 SNEGSKA (reference sequence). CDR3 size: 11 residues.

The chain couples TRBV5-6 to TRBJ2-1; unclear D gene. The V end was cut by 0 bases, the J end by 4 bases, with 11 bases between. Germline CDR1 and CDR2: SGHDT and YYEEEE. This CDR3 has 15 residues. The DNA for the CDR3 is TGTGCCAGCAGCTTGGGACACCCCCTTTACAATGAGCAGTTCTTC. This translates into CASSLGHPLYNEQFF.

The J gene is TRBJ2-1, the V gene TRBV4-3; D is uncertain. The CDR3 contains 15 residues. Germline V gene sequence: CDR1 LGHNA, CDR2 YSLEER. Trimming shortened V by 4 bases and J by 8 bases, and 18 bases separated the two germline ends. CDR3 loop: CASSLRQTVIHEQFF. The CDR3 bases are TGCGCCAGCAGCCTCCGGCAGACGGTCATTCATGAGCAGTTCTTC.

This chain's CDR3 is CASSLGTGEAFF. The DNA of the CDR3 is TGTGCCAGCAGCCTCGGGACGGGTGAAGCTTTCTTT. The chain combines TRBV6-6 with TRBJ1-1; TRBD1 might be the D (5 bases). This CDR3 is built from 12 residues. Germline CDR1 MNHNY, CDR2 SVGAGI (reference sequence). Trimming shortened V by 6 bases and J by 7 bases, and 12 bases separated the two germline ends.

This chain links TRBV7-9 with TRBJ1-2; 7 bases fit TRBD1. CDR1 and CDR2 from the germline V gene are SEHNR and FQNEAQ (reference sequence). The junction had 5 bases not matched to a gene; V was cut back by 7 bases and J by 0 bases. This CDR3 spans 14 amino acids. In DNA, the CDR3 is TGTGCCAGCAACCCAGGGGGAGCTAACTATGGCTACACCTTC. This gives the protein CASNPGGANYGYTF. Looking up the rest from reference TRBV7-9 and TRBJ1-2 gives the full variable domain: DTGVSQNPRHKITKRGQNVTFRCDPISEHNRLYWYRQTLGQGPEFLTYFQNEAQLEKSRLLSDRFSAERPKGSFSTLEIQRTEQGDSAMYLCASNPGGANYGYTFGSGTRLTVV.

V usage is TRBV25-1 and J usage is TRBJ2-7; 8 bases line up with TRBD1. Trimming removed 5 bases from V and 3 bases from J; junction bases left unmatched: 9. CDR1 and CDR2 (germline): MGHDK, SYGVNS. The CDR3 is 15 residues long. CDR3 nucleotide sequence: TGTGCCAGCAGTCTGCCAGGGACAGGTAGCTACGAGCAGTACTTC. Protein product: CASSLPGTGSYEQYF.

The CDR3 coding sequence is TGTGCCAGCAGCGGGGGACAGGTTGAAGCTTTCTTT. Its protein product is CASSGGQVEAFF. The chain links TRBV5-6 to TRBJ1-1, with TRBD1 identical over 8 bases. The CDR3 has 12 amino acids. V was clipped by 4 bases and J by 7 bases; unmatched bases: 3. Germline CDR1 is SGHDT and CDR2 is YYEEEE.

This chain links TRBV7-9 with TRBJ2-5; D is undetermined. This CDR3 is 16 amino acids long. V was shortened by 2 bases and J by 4 bases, with 17 bases between the two germline ends. From germline, CDR1 is SEHNR and CDR2 FQNEAQ (reference sequence). The CDR3 here is CASSLRTGSWGETQYF. DNA for the CDR3: TGTGCCAGCAGCTTAAGAACCGGCTCCTGGGGAGAGACCCAGTACTTC.

The V gene is TRBV11-2, the J gene TRBJ2-2, with 11 bases aligning to TRBD2. Germline CDR1 and CDR2: SGHAT and FQNNGV. The V and J ends lost 2 bases and 4 bases, in that order; junction bases with no gene match: 3. The CDR3 runs to 16 residues. The CDR3 loop reads CASSLLAGGPTGELFF. CDR3 nucleotide sequence: TGTGCCAGCAGCTTACTAGCGGGGGGCCCCACCGGGGAGCTGTTTTTT.

Here the CDR3 reads CASSLGTGTGGNQPQHF. CDR3 sequence (DNA): TGTGCCAGCAGCTTAGGGACAGGGACAGGGGGAAATCAGCCCCAGCATTTT. The chain couples TRBV7-9 to TRBJ1-5; 11 nucleotides agree with TRBD1. The junction had 6 bases not matched to a gene; V was cut back by 1 base and J by 4 bases. The CDR3 length is 17 residues. CDR1 is SEHNR and CDR2 is FQNEAQ in the germline V gene (reference sequence).

The chain couples TRBV27 to TRBJ2-1, with D unresolved. This CDR3 is built from 13 residues. Germline V gene lookup returns CDR1 MNHEY and CDR2 SMNVEV (reference sequence). Trimming removed 5 bases at V and 7 bases at J, with 12 bases between. The CDR3 region is CASSLRPGNEQFF. The CDR3 DNA follows: TGTGCCAGCAGTCTAAGGCCAGGAAATGAGCAGTTCTTC.

The rearrangement uses TRBV28 and TRBJ1-1; D is perhaps TRBD1 (5 bases). Germline-derived CDR1 and CDR2 are MDHEN and SYDVKM. Trimming removed 6 bases from V and 5 bases from J, with 19 bases in between. This CDR3 spans 15 amino acids. For the CDR3, the DNA is TGTGCCAGCAGCTTCCCCGGGACGGAAGGGACTGAAGCTTTCTTT. Translated, it gives CASSFPGTEGTEAFF.

DNA of the CDR3: TGTGCCAGCAGCTTGGCCAGGTGGGAGCAGTTCTTC. The encoded protein is CASSLARWEQFF. V and J are TRBV5-6 and TRBJ2-1; D unresolved. Trimming cost V 0 bases and J 10 bases, with 8 bases left between them. The CDR3 covers 12 residues. Germline lookup yields CDR1 SGHDT and CDR2 YYEEEE.

This chain connects TRBV10-2 to TRBJ2-1; D gene uncertain. The ends were cut back, 3 bases at V and 0 bases at J, with 12 bases in the middle. The CDR3 is 16 amino acids. Germline CDR1 reads WSHSY; CDR2 reads SAAADI. CDR3 DNA sequence: TGCGCCAGCAGTGATCAGGCCCGAAGCTCCTACAATGAGCAGTTCTTC. Residues: CASSDQARSSYNEQFF.

The rearrangement links TRBV5-4 to TRBJ2-2, with 10 positions matching TRBD2. CDR3 length: 16 residues. V shed 0 bases and J 4 bases; nucleotides not matched to a gene: 3. Germline loops: CDR1 SGHNT, CDR2 YYREEE (reference sequence). The DNA for the CDR3 is TGTGCCAGCAGCTTGGCCCTAGCGGGAGTCACCGGGGAGCTGTTTTTT. It is translated as CASSLALAGVTGELFF.

The chain joins TRBV13 to TRBJ2-2; D remains unclear. The germline V and J ends were trimmed by 5 bases and 6 bases, with 7 bases remaining between them. The CDR3 has 12 amino acids. The germline CDR1 and CDR2 sequences are PRHDT and FYEKMQ (reference sequence). The CDR3 sequence: CASSGEPGELFF. The CDR3 coding sequence is TGTGCCAGCAGCGGGGAACCCGGGGAGCTGTTTTTT.

The V gene is TRBV6-5, the J gene TRBJ2-2; a weak D match, TRBD2 (6 bases). The CDR3 length is 14 residues. The germline V gene encodes CDR1 MNHEY and CDR2 SVGAGI. Deletions cut 6 bases from V and 4 bases from J, with 12 bases between. The CDR3 reads CASSTTGGTGELFF. For the CDR3, the DNA is TGTGCCAGCAGCACAACCGGGGGCACCGGGGAGCTGTTTTTT.

The chain combines TRBV28 with TRBJ2-7, with TRBD1 matching 8 bases. This CDR3 is built from 14 residues. Germline lookup yields CDR1 MDHEN and CDR2 SYDVKM. The V and J ends lost 5 bases and 3 bases, in that order; junction bases with no gene match: 6. The DNA for the CDR3 is TGTGCCAGCAGTCCAGGGGGCAGGGTCTACGAGCAGTACTTC. It translates to CASSPGGRVYEQYF.

V usage is TRBV29-1 and J usage is TRBJ2-5, with 10 nucleotides matching TRBD1. Per germline, CDR1 SQVTM and CDR2 ANQGSEA. CDR3 length: 14 residues. V lost 2 bases and J lost 5; bases outside the gene matches: 5. This chain's CDR3 is CSVEQTGGSETQYF. CDR3 in DNA: TGCAGCGTTGAACAGACAGGGGGCTCGGAGACCCAGTACTTC.

This chain connects TRBV19 to TRBJ1-5; no clear D gene. Germline-derived CDR1 and CDR2 are LNHDA and SQIVND (reference sequence). This CDR3 has 14 residues. V dropped 3 bases and J dropped 2 bases, with 8 bases sitting between them. The CDR3 here is CASSILLGNQPQHF. CDR3 coding DNA: TGTGCCAGTAGTATCCTCCTAGGCAATCAGCCCCAGCATTTT.

Remarks on this clone: Other DNA sequences in the sample encode the same CDR3. This rearrangement joins TRBV9 to TRBJ2-7; 9 positions match TRBD1. Trimming took 3 bases from V and 3 from J; bases not matched to a gene: 4. This CDR3 comprises 14 residues. Germline-derived CDR1 and CDR2 are SGDLS and YYNGEE. The chain's CDR3 is CASSAGDRVYEQYF. The CDR3 coding sequence is TGTGCCAGCAGCGCCGGGGACAGGGTCTACGAGCAGTACTTC.

V and J are TRBV5-8 and TRBJ2-5, with 10 bases that match TRBD1. V trimming: 4 bases; J trimming: 4 bases; junction bases outside the gene matches: 4. CDR3 size: 14 residues. Per the germline V gene, CDR1 is SGHTS and CDR2 is YDEGEE. For the CDR3, the DNA is TGTGCCAGCAGCCCCTGGACAGGGGGAGAGACCCAGTACTTC. Translating it yields CASSPWTGGETQYF. Full variable domain (rest looked up from reference TRBV5-8 and TRBJ2-5): EAGVTQSPTHLIKTRGQQATLRCSPISGHTSVYWYQQALGLGLQFLLWYDEGEERNRGNFPPRFSGRQFPNYSSELNVNALELEDSALYLCASSPWTGGETQYFGPGTRLLVL.